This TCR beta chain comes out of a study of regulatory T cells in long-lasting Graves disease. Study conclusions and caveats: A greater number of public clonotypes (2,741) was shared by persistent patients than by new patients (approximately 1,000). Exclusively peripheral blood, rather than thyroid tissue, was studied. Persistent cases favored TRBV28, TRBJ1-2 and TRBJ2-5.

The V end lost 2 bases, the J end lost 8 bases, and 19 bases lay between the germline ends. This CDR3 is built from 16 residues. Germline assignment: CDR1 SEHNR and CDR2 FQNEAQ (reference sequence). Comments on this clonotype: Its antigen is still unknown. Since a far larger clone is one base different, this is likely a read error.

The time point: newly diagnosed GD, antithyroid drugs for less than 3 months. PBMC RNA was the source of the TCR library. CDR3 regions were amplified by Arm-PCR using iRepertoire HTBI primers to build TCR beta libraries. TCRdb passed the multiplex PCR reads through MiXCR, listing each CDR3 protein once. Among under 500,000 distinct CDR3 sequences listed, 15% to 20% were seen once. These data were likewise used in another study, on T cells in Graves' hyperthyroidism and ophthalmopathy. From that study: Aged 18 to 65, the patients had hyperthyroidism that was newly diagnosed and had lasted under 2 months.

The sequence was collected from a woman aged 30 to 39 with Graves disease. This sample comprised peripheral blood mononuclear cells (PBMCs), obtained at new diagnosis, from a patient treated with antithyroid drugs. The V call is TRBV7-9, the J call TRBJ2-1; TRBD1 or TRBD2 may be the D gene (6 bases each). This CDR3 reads CASSLSESWGADEQFF. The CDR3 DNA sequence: TGTGCCAGCAGCTTATCCGAGAGCTGGGGGGCCGATGAGCAGTTCTTC.